Below, one T cell receptor beta chain is given with its context. This CDR3 comprises 14 residues. From germline, CDR1 is PRHDT and CDR2 FYEKMQ (reference sequence). The V and J ends lost 3 bases and 4 bases respectively, with 12 bases between them. These data come from a study of blood T cell repertoires in COVID-19. The method was immunoSEQ multiplex PCR; TCRdb's version includes in-frame clones alone and lacks a portion of them. Here the sample spans over 55,000 clones, more than 80% being singletons. The sample was PBMCs or T cells enriched from blood (not recorded which). This clonotype was sampled from a woman aged 40 to 50 with acute COVID-19. This rearrangement joins TRBV13 to TRBJ1-1; a possible D gene is TRBD1 (5 bases). This CDR3 is CASSFGALGTEAFF. As DNA, the CDR3 is TGTGCCAGCAGCTTTGGGGCATTGGGCACTGAAGCTTTCTTT.